This is a list of T cell receptor beta chains from one sample in a study of blood T cell repertoires in COVID-19. Profiled with immunoSEQ multiplex PCR; TCRdb holds only in-frame clones, not every one. This sample has about 150,000 clones, with roughly 83% found just once. The specimen sequenced was PBMCs or T cells enriched from blood (not recorded which). These receptors originate from an older man who had been exposed to COVID-19. Each CDR3 is given with its conserved first and last residue. The D gene is left open where the match is weak. A row's size may be missing; if present it is once, few, many or a size class.

J: TRBJ1-1
size: -
V: TRBV7-2
length: 13
D: -
CDR3: CASSSDFNTEAFF
DNA: TGTGCCAGCAGTTCGGACTTTAACACTGAAGCTTTCTTT

J: TRBJ2-1
size: -
V: TRBV4-3
length: 12
D: TRBD2
CDR3: CASSQGGSGQFF
DNA: TGCGCCAGCAGCCAGGGCGGGAGCGGGCAGTTCTTC

J: TRBJ2-1
size: -
V: TRBV7-7
length: 15
D: TRBD1
CDR3: CASSLVAGTDGEQFF
DNA: TGTGCCAGCAGCTTAGTGGCAGGGACAGACGGTGAGCAGTTCTTC

J: TRBJ1-4
size: once
V: TRBV2
length: 18
D: TRBD1
CDR3: CASSGLAGGGATNEKLFF
DNA: TGTGCCAGCAGTGGATTGGCAGGGGGTGGTGCAACTAATGAAAAACTGTTTTTT

J: TRBJ1-2
size: -
V: TRBV7-2
length: 14
D: -
CDR3: CASSLATGVSPYTF
DNA: TGTGCCAGCAGCTTAGCAACAGGAGTAAGTCCCTACACCTTC

J: TRBJ2-5
size: -
V: TRBV6-5
length: 13
D: -
CDR3: CASSLGGQETQYF
DNA: TGTGCCAGCAGTTTAGGGGGACAAGAGACCCAGTACTTC

J: TRBJ1-5
size: -
V: TRBV6-1
length: 15
D: -
CDR3: CASSEWQVPNQPQHF
DNA: TGTGCCAGCAGTGAATGGCAGGTCCCCAATCAGCCCCAGCATTTT

J: TRBJ1-6
size: once
V: TRBV2
length: 15
D: -
CDR3: CASKEEQGRKSPLHF
DNA: TGTGCCAGCAAGGAGGAACAGGGTCGGAAGTCACCCCTCCACTTT

J: TRBJ2-3
size: once
V: TRBV27
length: 17
D: TRBD1
CDR3: CASSPDRAISRTDTQYF
DNA: TGTGCCAGCAGTCCGGACAGGGCCATATCCCGCACAGATACGCAGTATTTT

J: TRBJ1-1
size: -
V: TRBV2
length: 15
D: TRBD1
CDR3: CASSARTGGYTEAFF
DNA: TGTGCCAGCAGCGCCCGGACAGGGGGGTACACTGAAGCTTTCTTT

J: TRBJ2-1
size: few
V: TRBV27
length: 15
D: TRBD2
CDR3: CASSFIAGGNNEQFF
DNA: TGTGCCAGCAGTTTTATAGCGGGAGGGAACAATGAGCAGTTCTTC

J: TRBJ1-1
size: -
V: TRBV7-9
length: 14
D: -
CDR3: CASSLIQANTEAFF
DNA: TGTGCCAGCAGCTTAATACAGGCGAACACTGAAGCTTTCTTT

J: TRBJ2-1
size: -
V: TRBV5-3
length: 14
D: TRBD2
CDR3: CARSLGLAGKEQFF
DNA: TGTGCCAGAAGCTTGGGACTAGCGGGAAAGGAGCAGTTCTTC

J: TRBJ2-1
size: -
V: TRBV5-1
length: 16
D: TRBD2
CDR3: CASSLTSGRGENEQFF
DNA: TGCGCCAGCAGCTTGACTAGCGGGAGGGGGGAGAATGAGCAGTTCTTC

J: TRBJ1-2
size: few
V: TRBV6-2/TRBV6-3
length: 13
D: -
CDR3: CASSAGLGYGYTF
DNA: TGTGCCAGCAGCGCCGGGTTGGGCTATGGCTACACCTTC

J: TRBJ2-7
size: once
V: TRBV5-6
length: 14
D: TRBD1
CDR3: CASSLDRPSYEQYF
DNA: TGTGCCAGCAGCCTGGACAGGCCTTCCTACGAGCAGTACTTC

J: TRBJ1-2
size: -
V: TRBV29-1
length: 13
D: TRBD1
CDR3: CSVEGQGASGYTF
DNA: TGCAGCGTTGAGGGACAGGGGGCCTCTGGCTACACCTTC